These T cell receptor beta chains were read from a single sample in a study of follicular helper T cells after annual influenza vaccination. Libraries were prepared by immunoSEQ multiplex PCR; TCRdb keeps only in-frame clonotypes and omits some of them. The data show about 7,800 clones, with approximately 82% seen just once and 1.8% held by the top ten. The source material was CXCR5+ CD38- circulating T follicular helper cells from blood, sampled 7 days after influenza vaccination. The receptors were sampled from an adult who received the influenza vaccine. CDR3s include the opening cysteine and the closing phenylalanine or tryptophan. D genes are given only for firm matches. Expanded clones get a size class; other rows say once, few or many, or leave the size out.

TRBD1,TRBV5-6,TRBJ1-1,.,TGTGCCAGCAGCCGTCGACAGGGGGTGAGCACTGAAGCTTTCTTT,CASSRRQGVSTEAFF
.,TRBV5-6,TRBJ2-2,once,TGTGCCAGCAGCCGGAATGGAAGGGTTACCGGGGAGCTGTTTTTT,CASSRNGRVTGELFF
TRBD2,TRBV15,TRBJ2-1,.,TGTGCCACCCGAATTAGCGGGGGGGCTTCCTACAATGAGCAGTTCTTC,CATRISGGASYNEQFF
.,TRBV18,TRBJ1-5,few,TGTGCCAGCTCAGCAGACACCAATCAGCCCCAGCATTTT,CASSADTNQPQHF
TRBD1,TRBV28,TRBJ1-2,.,TGTGCCAGCAGTTCAGGACAGGGCTATGGCTACACCTTC,CASSSGQGYGYTF
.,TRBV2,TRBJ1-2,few,TGTGCCAGCAAAAGGGGCCCCTCGGAAAGCTACACCTTC,CASKRGPSESYTF
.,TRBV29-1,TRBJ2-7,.,TGCAGCGTTTTTCACAACTACGAGCAGTACTTC,CSVFHNYEQYF
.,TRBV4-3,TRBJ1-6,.,TGCGCCAGCAGCAAAGGAGGCAGGGGCAATTCACCCCTCCACTTT,CASSKGGRGNSPLHF
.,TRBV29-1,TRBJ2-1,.,TGCAGCGTTGCAGGGTTGGCCTACAATGAGCAGTTCTTC,CSVAGLAYNEQFF
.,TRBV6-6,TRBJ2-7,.,TGTGCCAGCTCGGGGCTCTGGGAGCAGTACTTC,CASSGLWEQYF
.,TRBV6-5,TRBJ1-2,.,TGTGCCAGCAGTTACCCAGGGCAGGGCTACACCTTC,CASSYPGQGYTF
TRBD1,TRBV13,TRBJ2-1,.,TGTGCCAGCAGCTTACGGACAGGGGGCTCCAATGAGCAGTTCTTC,CASSLRTGGSNEQFF
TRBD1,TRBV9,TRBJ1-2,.,TGTGCCAGCAGCTCAGTGGGACAGGGGAATGGCTACACCTTC,CASSSVGQGNGYTF
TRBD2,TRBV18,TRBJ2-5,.,TGTGCCAGCGGCCTAGCGGGGGGCCCAGAGACCCAGTACTTC,CASGLAGGPETQYF
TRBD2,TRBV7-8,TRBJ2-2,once,TGTGCCAGCAGCTTAGTCGGGGGGACGGTCGGGGAGCTGTTTTTT,CASSLVGGTVGELFF
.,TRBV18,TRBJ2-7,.,TGTGCCAGCTCACCCGCATCCGTTTACGCAGGGTCCCTGCTTATCGAGCAGTACTTC,CASSPASVYAGSLLIEQYF
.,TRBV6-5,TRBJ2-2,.,TGTGCCAGCAGGATCACCGGGGAGCTGTTTTTT,CASRITGELFF
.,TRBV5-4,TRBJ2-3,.,TGTGCCAGCAGCTTGGGACACATCACAGATACGCAGTATTTT,CASSLGHITDTQYF
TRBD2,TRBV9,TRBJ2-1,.,TGTGCCAGCAGCGTAGAGATAGCGGGGGTTTACAATGAGCAGTTCTTC,CASSVEIAGVYNEQFF
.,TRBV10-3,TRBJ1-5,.,TGTGCCACAGCCCCACGCCAAGGCGGGGATCAGCCCCAGCATTTT,CATAPRQGGDQPQHF
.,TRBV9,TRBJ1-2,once,TGTGCCAGCAGCGCCGGGAGGGGATCCGGGACCTACGGCTACACCTTC,CASSAGRGSGTYGYTF
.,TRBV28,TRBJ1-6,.,TGTGCCAGCGGCATACAGGGTTACAATTCACCCCTCCACTTT,CASGIQGYNSPLHF
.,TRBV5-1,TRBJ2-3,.,TGCGCCAGCAGCTTGTTAGATACGCAGTATTTT,CASSLLDTQYF
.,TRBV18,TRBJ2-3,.,TGTGCCAGCTCACCGGGACATAGCACAGATACGCAGTATTTT,CASSPGHSTDTQYF
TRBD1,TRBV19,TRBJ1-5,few,TGTGCCAGTAGTGTGACAGGGGTCAATCAGCCCCAGCATTTT,CASSVTGVNQPQHF
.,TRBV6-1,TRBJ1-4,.,TGTGCCAGCAGTGAGGGGGAGGAGGGTGAAAAACTGTTTTTT,CASSEGEEGEKLFF
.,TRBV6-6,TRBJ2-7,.,TGTGCCGAAGGTCAGGGGCGGGACGAGCAGTACTTC,CAEGQGRDEQYF